A selection of T cell receptor beta chains follows, all from one sample in a study of T cells in Graves' hyperthyroidism and ophthalmopathy. MiXCR, applied by TCRdb to the multiplex PCR reads, yields one record per CDR3 protein. The table lists over 250,000 distinct CDR3 sequences, 25% to 30% of them singletons, with roughly a quarter in the top ten. The sequenced sample was blood. Receptors were obtained from a man aged 35 to 55 with Graves' hyperthyroidism that later progressed to Graves' ophthalmopathy. Both conserved end residues are part of each CDR3. A D gene is named only where the DNA matches it firmly. Not all rows give a size; the values are once, few, many and, for expanded clones, a class.

CDR3 protein	CDR3 DNA	J gene	D gene	V gene	clone size
CAWTPRDSQQPQHF	TGTGCCTGGACCCCCCGGGACAGTCAACAGCCCCAGCATTTT	TRBJ1-5	TRBD1	TRBV30	.
CASSSTGGHYGYTF	TGTGCCAGCAGTTCCACAGGGGGCCACTATGGCTACACCTTC	TRBJ1-2	TRBD1	TRBV27	many
CASGRGHEQYF	TGTGCCAGCGGCAGGGGCCACGAGCAGTACTTC	TRBJ2-7	.	TRBV28	.
CASSPTGPGTEAFF	TGTGCCAGCAGTCCTACGGGTCCCGGCACTGAAGCTTTCTTT	TRBJ1-1	.	TRBV12-3/TRBV12-4	.
CASGIHEAFF	TGTGCCAGCGGGATCCATGAAGCTTTCTTT	TRBJ1-1	.	TRBV2	.
CSAARTGTGANYGYTF	TGCAGTGCCGCTCGGACCGGGACAGGGGCTAACTATGGCTACACCTTC	TRBJ1-2	TRBD1	TRBV20-1	.
CASSPSGGQGKETQYF	TGTGCCAGCAGCCCCTCGGGCGGGCAGGGAAAAGAGACCCAGTACTTC	TRBJ2-5	.	TRBV7-3	many
CASSGRSSGNTIYF	TGTGCCAGCAGCGGACGGAGCTCTGGAAACACCATATATTTT	TRBJ1-3	.	TRBV12-3/TRBV12-4	many
CASGHGGGETQYF	TGTGCCAGCGGACATGGAGGCGGAGAGACCCAGTACTTC	TRBJ2-5	.	TRBV28	.
CASSSTNGRRKGTEAFF	TGCGCCAGCAGCTCCACGAATGGCAGAAGGAAGGGCACTGAAGCTTTCTTT	TRBJ1-1	.	TRBV5-1	many
CASRGFQETQYF	TGTGCCAGCAGGGGGTTCCAAGAGACCCAGTACTTC	TRBJ2-5	.	TRBV12-3/TRBV12-4	many
CASSFSLEGYEQYF	TGTGCCAGCAGTTTCTCATTGGAGGGCTACGAGCAGTACTTC	TRBJ2-7	.	TRBV27	.
CASSKPGHYGNTIYF	TGTGCCAGTAGTAAACCGGGACACTATGGAAACACCATATATTTT	TRBJ1-3	.	TRBV19	many
CASSLSAAQETQYF	TGTGCCAGCAGCTTATCCGCGGCCCAAGAGACCCAGTACTTC	TRBJ2-5	.	TRBV7-2	.
CASSFGANQPQHF	TGTGCCAGCAGTTTCGGGGCCAATCAGCCCCAGCATTTT	TRBJ1-5	.	TRBV28	many
CASRGHTINSPLHF	TGTGCCAGCAGGGGACATACGATAAATTCACCCCTCCACTTT	TRBJ1-6	.	TRBV12-3/TRBV12-4	many
CATSDHRQGDNQPQHF	TGTGCCACCAGTGACCACAGACAGGGAGACAATCAGCCCCAGCATTTT	TRBJ1-5	TRBD1	TRBV24-1	many
CASSSLRGTQPQHF	TGTGCCAGCAGTTCACTCAGGGGGACTCAGCCCCAGCATTTT	TRBJ1-5	TRBD1	TRBV27	many
CASSENPYEQYF	TGTGCCAGCAGTGAAAATCCCTACGAGCAGTACTTC	TRBJ2-7	.	TRBV6-1	.
CASSLAAREETQYF	TGTGCCAGCAGCTTAGCGGCCAGGGAAGAGACCCAGTACTTC	TRBJ2-5	.	TRBV7-2	many
CASTQGLAGGKETQYF	TGTGCCAGCACCCAGGGACTAGCGGGAGGAAAAGAGACCCAGTACTTC	TRBJ2-5	TRBD2	TRBV6-1	.
CASSPGQLETQYF	TGTGCCAGCAGCCCGGGACAGCTGGAGACCCAGTACTTC	TRBJ2-5	TRBD1	TRBV12-3/TRBV12-4	few
CASSQGTGAHEQYF	TGTGCCAGCAGCCAAGGGACAGGGGCCCACGAGCAGTACTTC	TRBJ2-7	TRBD1	TRBV7-2	.
CASSLAMLARATEAFF	TGCGCCAGCAGCTTAGCTATGTTGGCGAGGGCCACTGAAGCTTTCTTT	TRBJ1-1	.	TRBV5-1	many
CSVDWGQNTEAFF	TGCAGCGTCGATTGGGGGCAGAACACTGAAGCTTTCTTT	TRBJ1-1	.	TRBV29-1	.